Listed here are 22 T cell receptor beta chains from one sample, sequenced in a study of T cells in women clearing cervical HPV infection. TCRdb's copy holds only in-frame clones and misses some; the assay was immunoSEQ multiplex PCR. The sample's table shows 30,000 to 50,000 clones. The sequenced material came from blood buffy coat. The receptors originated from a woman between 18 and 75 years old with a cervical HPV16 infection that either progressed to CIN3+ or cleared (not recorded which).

The CDR3 reads CAMGQDNEKLFF. CDR3 DNA, as far as it was read: TGTGCCATGGGACAGGATAATGAAAAA. The V call is TRBV30, the J call TRBJ1-4, with 8 bases lining up with TRBD1. The observed sequence ends 3 residues before the CDR3 terminus, with the missing tail filled in from the germline J gene. The CDR3 extends over 12 amino acids. V shed 8 bases and J 4 bases; nucleotides not matched to a gene: 3. Per germline, CDR1 GTSNPN and CDR2 SVGIG (reference sequence).

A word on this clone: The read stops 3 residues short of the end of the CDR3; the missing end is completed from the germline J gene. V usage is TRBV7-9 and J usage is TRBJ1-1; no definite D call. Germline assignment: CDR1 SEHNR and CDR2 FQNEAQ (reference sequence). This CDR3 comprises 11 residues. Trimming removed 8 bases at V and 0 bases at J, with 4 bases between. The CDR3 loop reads CASQMNTEAFF. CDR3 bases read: TGTGCCAGCCAGATGAACACTGAA.

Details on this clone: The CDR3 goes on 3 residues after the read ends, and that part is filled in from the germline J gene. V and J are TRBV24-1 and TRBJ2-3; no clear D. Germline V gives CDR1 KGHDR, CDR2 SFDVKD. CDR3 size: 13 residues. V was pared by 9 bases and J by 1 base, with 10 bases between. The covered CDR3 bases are TGTGCCACCGGTATTCCGGGCACAGATACG. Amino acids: CATGIPGTDT. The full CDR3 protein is CATGIPGTDTQYF.

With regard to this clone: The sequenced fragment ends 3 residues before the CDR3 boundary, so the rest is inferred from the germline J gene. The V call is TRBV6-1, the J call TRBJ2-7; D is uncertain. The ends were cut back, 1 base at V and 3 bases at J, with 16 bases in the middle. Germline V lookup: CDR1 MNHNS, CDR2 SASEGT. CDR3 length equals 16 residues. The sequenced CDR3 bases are TGTGCCAGCAGTGAAGGACCGCGATCCGGGTACTACGAG. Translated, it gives CASSEGPRSGYYE. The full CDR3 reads CASSEGPRSGYYEQYF.

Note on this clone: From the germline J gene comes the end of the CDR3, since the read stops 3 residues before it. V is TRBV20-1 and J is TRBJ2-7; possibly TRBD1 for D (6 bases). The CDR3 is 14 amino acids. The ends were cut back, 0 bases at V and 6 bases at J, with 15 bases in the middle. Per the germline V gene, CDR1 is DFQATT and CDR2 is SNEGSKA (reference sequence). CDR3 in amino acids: CSARDRPATGEQYF. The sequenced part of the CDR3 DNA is TGCAGTGCTAGAGATCGCCCAGCGACAGGCGAG.

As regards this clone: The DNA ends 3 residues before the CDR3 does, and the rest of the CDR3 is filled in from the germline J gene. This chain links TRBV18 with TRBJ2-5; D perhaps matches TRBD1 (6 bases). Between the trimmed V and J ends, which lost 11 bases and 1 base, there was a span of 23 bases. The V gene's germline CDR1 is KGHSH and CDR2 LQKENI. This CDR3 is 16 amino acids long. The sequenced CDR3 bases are TGTGCCTCCGGTGGGGGCTCCCGCTCGGGCCAAGAGACC. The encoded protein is CASGGGSRSGQET. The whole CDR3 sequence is CASGGGSRSGQETQYF.

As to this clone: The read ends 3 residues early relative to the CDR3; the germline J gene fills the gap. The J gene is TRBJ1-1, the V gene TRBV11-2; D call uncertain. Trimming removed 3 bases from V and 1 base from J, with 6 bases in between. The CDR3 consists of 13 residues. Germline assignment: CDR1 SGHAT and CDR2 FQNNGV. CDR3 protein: CASSFKPNTEAFF. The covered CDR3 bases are TGTGCCAGCAGCTTCAAGCCGAACACTGAA.

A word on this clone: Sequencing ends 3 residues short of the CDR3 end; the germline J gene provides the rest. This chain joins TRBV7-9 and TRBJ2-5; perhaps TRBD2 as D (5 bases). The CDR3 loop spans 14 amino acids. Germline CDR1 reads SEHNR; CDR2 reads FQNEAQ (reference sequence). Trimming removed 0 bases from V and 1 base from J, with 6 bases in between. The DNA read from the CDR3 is TGTGCCAGCAGCTTAGCGAGCGGCCAAGAGACC. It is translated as CASSLASGQET. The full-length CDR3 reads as CASSLASGQETQYF.

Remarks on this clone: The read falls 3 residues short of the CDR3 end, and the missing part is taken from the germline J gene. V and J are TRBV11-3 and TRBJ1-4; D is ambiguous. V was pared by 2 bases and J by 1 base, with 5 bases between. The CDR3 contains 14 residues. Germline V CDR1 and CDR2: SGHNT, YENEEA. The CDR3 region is CASSLRGTNEKLFF. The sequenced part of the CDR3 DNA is TGTGCCAGCAGCTTACGGGGAACTAATGAAAAA.

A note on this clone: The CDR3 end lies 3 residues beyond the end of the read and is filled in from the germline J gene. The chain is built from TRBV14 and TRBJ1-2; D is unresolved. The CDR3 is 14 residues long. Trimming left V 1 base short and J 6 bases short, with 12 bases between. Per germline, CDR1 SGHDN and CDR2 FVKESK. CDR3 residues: CASSQVRIRDGYTF. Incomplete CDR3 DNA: TGTGCCAGCAGCCAAGTGAGAATCCGGGATGGC.

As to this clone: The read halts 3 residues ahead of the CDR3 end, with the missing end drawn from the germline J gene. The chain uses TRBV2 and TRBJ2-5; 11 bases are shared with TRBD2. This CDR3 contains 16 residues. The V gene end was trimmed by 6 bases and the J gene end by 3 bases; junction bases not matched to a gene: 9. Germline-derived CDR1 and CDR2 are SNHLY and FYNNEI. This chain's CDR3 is CASRTRGLAAEETQYF. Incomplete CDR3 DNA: TGTGCCAGCAGGACCCGGGGACTAGCGGCAGAAGAGACC.

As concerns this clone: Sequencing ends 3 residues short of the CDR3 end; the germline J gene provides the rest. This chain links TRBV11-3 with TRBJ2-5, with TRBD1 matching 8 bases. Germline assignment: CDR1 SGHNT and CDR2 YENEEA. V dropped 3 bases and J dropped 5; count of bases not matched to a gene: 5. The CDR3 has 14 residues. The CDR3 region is CASSFDRGGETQYF. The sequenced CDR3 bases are TGTGCCAGCAGCTTCGACAGGGGCGGGGAGACC.

The CDR3 protein is CSASSPSSYEQYF. The sequenced CDR3 bases are TGCAGTGCTAGCAGTCCATCCTCCTACGAG. The chain recombines TRBV20-1 with TRBJ2-7, with D uncertain. The read is 3 residues too short to cover the CDR3 end, so that end is filled in from the germline J gene. V lost 3 bases and J lost 0, with 9 bases in between. Germline CDR1 and CDR2: DFQATT and SNEGSKA (reference sequence). The CDR3 is 13 amino acids.

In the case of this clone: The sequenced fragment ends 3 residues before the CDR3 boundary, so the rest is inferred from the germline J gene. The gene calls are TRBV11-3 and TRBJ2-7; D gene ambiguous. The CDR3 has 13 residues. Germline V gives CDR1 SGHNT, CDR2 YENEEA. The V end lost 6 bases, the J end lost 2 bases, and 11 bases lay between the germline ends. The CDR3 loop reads CASSFTVAYEQYF. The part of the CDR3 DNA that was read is TGTGCCAGCAGTTTCACTGTAGCCTACGAG.

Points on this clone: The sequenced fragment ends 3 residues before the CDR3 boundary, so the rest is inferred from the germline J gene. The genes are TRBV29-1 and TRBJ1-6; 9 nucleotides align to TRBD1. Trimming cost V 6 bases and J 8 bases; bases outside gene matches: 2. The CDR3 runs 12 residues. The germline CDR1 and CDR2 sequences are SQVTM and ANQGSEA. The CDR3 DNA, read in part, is TGCAGCGTAGGGGACAGGGATTCACCC. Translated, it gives CSVGDRDSP. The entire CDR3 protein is CSVGDRDSPLHF.

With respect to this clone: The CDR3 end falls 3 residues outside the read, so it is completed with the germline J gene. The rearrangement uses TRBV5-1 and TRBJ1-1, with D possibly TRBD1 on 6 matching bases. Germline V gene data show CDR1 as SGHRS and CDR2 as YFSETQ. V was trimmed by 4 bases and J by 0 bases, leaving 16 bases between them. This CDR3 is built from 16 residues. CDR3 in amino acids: CASSPQTGSLNTEAFF. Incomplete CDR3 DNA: TGCGCCAGCAGCCCGCAGACAGGCTCCTTGAACACTGAA. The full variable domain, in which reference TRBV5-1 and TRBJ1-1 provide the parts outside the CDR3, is KAGVTQTPRYLIKTRGQQVTLSCSPISGHRSVSWYQQTPGQGLQFLFEYFSETQRNKGNFPGRFSGRQFSNSRSEMNVSTLELGDSALYLCASSPQTGSLNTEAFFGQGTRLTVV.

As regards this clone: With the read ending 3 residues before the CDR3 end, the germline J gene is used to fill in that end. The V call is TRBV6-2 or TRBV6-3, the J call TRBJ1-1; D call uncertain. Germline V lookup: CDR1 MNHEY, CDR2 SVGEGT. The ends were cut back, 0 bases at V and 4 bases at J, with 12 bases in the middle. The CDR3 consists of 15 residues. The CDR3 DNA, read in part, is TGTGCCAGCAGTTACTCCGCGGCGCGCCCCACTGAA. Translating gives CASSYSAARPTE. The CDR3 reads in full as CASSYSAARPTEAFF.

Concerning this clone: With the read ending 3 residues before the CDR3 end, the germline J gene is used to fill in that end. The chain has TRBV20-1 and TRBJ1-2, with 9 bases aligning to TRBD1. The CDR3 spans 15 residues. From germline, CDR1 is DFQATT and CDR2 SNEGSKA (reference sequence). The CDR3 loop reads CSASGMGHRGRGYTF. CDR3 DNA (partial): TGCAGTGCTAGTGGCATGGGACACAGGGGGCGAGGC.

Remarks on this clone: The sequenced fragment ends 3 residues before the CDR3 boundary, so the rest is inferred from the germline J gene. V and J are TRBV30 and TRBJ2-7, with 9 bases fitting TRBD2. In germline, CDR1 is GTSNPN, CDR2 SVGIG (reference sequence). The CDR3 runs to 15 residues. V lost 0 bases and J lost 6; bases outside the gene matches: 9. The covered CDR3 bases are TGTGCCTGGAGTGTAGGTCTAGCGGGGAATAGCGAG. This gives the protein CAWSVGLAGNSE. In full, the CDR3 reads CAWSVGLAGNSEQYF.

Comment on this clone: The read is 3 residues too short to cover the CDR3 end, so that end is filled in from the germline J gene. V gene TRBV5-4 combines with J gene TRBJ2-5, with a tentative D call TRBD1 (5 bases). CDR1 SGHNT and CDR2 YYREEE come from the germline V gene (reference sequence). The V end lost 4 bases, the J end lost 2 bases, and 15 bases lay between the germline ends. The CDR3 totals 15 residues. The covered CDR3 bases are TGTGCCAGCAGCCCCACGACAGCCTCACAAGAGACC. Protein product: CASSPTTASQET. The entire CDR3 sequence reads CASSPTTASQETQYF.

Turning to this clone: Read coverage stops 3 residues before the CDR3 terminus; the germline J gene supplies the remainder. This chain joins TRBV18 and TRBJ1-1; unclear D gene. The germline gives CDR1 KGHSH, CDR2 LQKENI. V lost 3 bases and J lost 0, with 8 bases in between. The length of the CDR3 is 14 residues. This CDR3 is CASSPTGLNTEAFF. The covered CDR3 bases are TGTGCCAGCTCACCGACCGGGTTGAACACTGAA.

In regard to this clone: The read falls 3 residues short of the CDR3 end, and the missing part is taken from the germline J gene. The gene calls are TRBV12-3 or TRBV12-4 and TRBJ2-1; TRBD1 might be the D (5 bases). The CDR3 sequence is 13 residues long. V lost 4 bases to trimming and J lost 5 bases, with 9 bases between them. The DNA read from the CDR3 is TGTGCCAGCAGTTCTGACAGAAACAATGAG. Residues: CASSSDRNNE. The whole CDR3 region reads CASSSDRNNEQFF.